What follows are 8 T cell receptor beta chains derived from one specimen sequenced in a study of blood T cell repertoires in COVID-19. TCRdb's copy holds only in-frame clones and misses some; the assay was immunoSEQ multiplex PCR. The sample has some 240,000 clones; about 83% are singletons. Sequencing was done on a sample of peripheral blood. The receptors were gathered from a woman aged 40-49 years who had recovered from COVID-19.

Turning to this clone: Other DNA sequences in the same sample also yield this CDR3. This chain uses TRBV7-9 with TRBJ1-5, with TRBD1 as a possible D gene (6 bases). V was clipped by 2 bases and J by 4 bases, with 9 bases between them. Germline-derived CDR1 and CDR2 are SEHNR and FQNEAQ (reference sequence). The CDR3 covers 14 residues. This CDR3 is CASSLSQGNQPQHF. In nucleotides, the CDR3 is TGTGCCAGCAGCTTATCGCAGGGGAATCAGCCCCAGCATTTT.

The chain links TRBV6-1 to TRBJ1-5, with a tentative D call TRBD1 (6 bases). CDR1 MNHNS and CDR2 SASEGT come from the germline V gene. V lost 2 bases to trimming and J lost 5 bases, with 13 bases between them. This CDR3 contains 15 residues. In DNA, the CDR3 is TGTGCCAGCAGTGAATGGGGGGGGCCGGATCAGCCCCAGCATTTT. This gives the protein CASSEWGGPDQPQHF.

The rearrangement links TRBV6-5 to TRBJ1-1; D unclear. Trimming pared 0 bases from V and 4 bases from J, leaving 6 bases between. The CDR3 is made up of 13 amino acids. The germline CDR1 and CDR2 sequences are MNHEY and SVGAGI. The CDR3 spells CASSYSTGTEAFF. In DNA form, the CDR3 reads TGTGCCAGCAGTTACTCGACTGGCACTGAAGCTTTCTTT.

This chain uses TRBV2 with TRBJ1-2, with 7 nucleotides matching TRBD1. CDR3 size: 17 residues. CDR1 and CDR2 from the germline V gene are SNHLY and FYNNEI. After removal of 7 bases from V and 5 bases from J, the junction contained 19 bases not matched to a gene. The CDR3 sequence: CASMGGPRSGGGYGYTF. In nucleotides, the CDR3 is TGTGCCAGCATGGGTGGGCCCAGGTCAGGGGGAGGTTATGGCTACACCTTC.

The chain combines TRBV10-2 with TRBJ1-5; D remains unclear. Germline CDR1 WSHSY, CDR2 SAAADI. This CDR3 is 15 amino acids long. Deletions cut 2 bases from V and 3 bases from J, with 11 bases between. The CDR3 reads CASSEEAAVNQPQHF. The CDR3 DNA sequence: TGCGCCAGCAGTGAGGAGGCGGCAGTCAATCAGCCCCAGCATTTT.

V is TRBV7-3 and J is TRBJ1-6, with D unresolved. Trimming removed 1 base at V and 0 bases at J, with 7 bases between. Germline V gives CDR1 SGHTA, CDR2 FQGTGA. This CDR3 has 16 residues. Here the CDR3 reads CASSLNPSSYNSPLHF. CDR3 coding DNA: TGTGCCAGCAGCTTAAACCCGAGCTCCTATAATTCACCCCTCCACTTT.

The chain employs TRBV11-2 and TRBJ2-7, with D uncertain. The CDR3 is made up of 14 amino acids. The V gene lost 2 bases and the J gene lost 3 bases, with 11 bases spanning the gap. The germline V gene encodes CDR1 SGHAT and CDR2 FQNNGV. Here the CDR3 reads CASSLSPGSYEQYF. For the CDR3, the DNA is TGTGCCAGCAGCTTAAGCCCCGGTAGCTACGAGCAGTACTTC.

This chain uses TRBV4-1 with TRBJ2-1; tentatively, D is TRBD2 (5 bases). The CDR3 loop spans 16 amino acids. Per germline, CDR1 MGHRA and CDR2 YSYEKL. The V gene lost 5 bases and the J gene lost 4 bases, with 18 bases spanning the gap. Here the CDR3 reads CASSFQTRRTYNEQFF. The DNA of the CDR3 is TGCGCCAGCAGCTTCCAAACACGCAGGACTTACAATGAGCAGTTCTTC.